The following is a TCR beta chain sequence with its context. The target antigen is unknown. These data originate in a study of T cells in narcolepsy. As for the study in general: Healthy controls were enrolled alongside patients with narcolepsy type 1 or type 2. Study observations and caveats: Same-patient CSF and blood CD4+ T cell clonotypes included HCRT-specific and TRIB2-specific autoreactive ones.

Profiling relied on immunoSEQ multiplex PCR, and the TCRdb table lists in-frame clones only, not all of them. This sample has 34,000 or so clones, with under 85% found just once. The CDR3 is made up of 13 amino acids. Germline-derived CDR1 and CDR2 are LNHNV and YYDKDF (reference sequence). Trimming pared 1 base from V and 7 bases from J, leaving 8 bases between. The rearrangement uses TRBV15 and TRBJ1-5; no clear D. This clonotype was sampled from a human donor in good health. Input material: memory (CD45RA-) CD4+ T cells from blood. In DNA, the CDR3 is TGTGCCACCAGCAGAGGCAGGACCCAGCCCCAGCATTTT. Amino acids: CATSRGRTQPQHF.